The 5 T cell receptor beta chains in this list originate from one sample, sequenced in a study of beta chain features in type 1 diabetes. General observations from the study: TCRB CDR3 length was moderately but significantly reduced in all four CD4+ subsets of Type 1 diabetes patients.

The whole isolated RNA underwent reverse transcription, so sequencing captured expressed TCRB transcripts. The table came from immunoSEQ multiplex PCR; TCRdb's copy has only in-frame clones and leaves some out. This sample has around 250,000 clones; roughly 20% occur once, and the top ten carry less than 0.035%. Their recognized antigens are unknown. Source material: naive CD4+ T cells from blood. Receptor source: a woman in her thirties or forties with type 1 diabetes.

This clone was counted a few times. The chain combines TRBV12-5 with TRBJ2-3; 7 bases match TRBD1. The V gene end was trimmed by 6 bases and the J gene end by 2 bases; junction bases not matched to a gene: 5. The CDR3 sequence is 14 residues long. Germline V CDR1 and CDR2: LGHNT, FRNRAP. CDR3 loop: CASGLTGYTDTQYF. The CDR3, as DNA: TGTGCTAGTGGCTTGACAGGGTACACAGATACGCAGTATTTT.

This clone came up a few times. This chain links TRBV6-5 with TRBJ2-1, with a tentative D call TRBD1 (6 bases). Per germline, CDR1 MNHEY and CDR2 SVGAGI. The V end lost 6 bases, the J end lost 9 bases, and 18 bases lay between the germline ends. The CDR3 contains 14 residues. The CDR3 sequence: CASRRDRGGTEQFF. The CDR3 nucleotides read TGTGCCAGCAGGCGAGACAGAGGGGGTACTGAGCAGTTCTTC.

The CDR3 region has the DNA TGTGCCAGCAGCGTACTTGGGCAGGGTAATGAAAAACTGTTTTTT. This gives the protein CASSVLGQGNEKLFF. This chain joins TRBV9 and TRBJ1-4, with D possibly matching TRBD1 (5 bases). Germline V gene data show CDR1 as SGDLS and CDR2 as YYNGEE. V was clipped by 1 base and J by 4 bases, with 11 bases between them. The CDR3 covers 15 residues.

This clone was detected a few times. The DNA for the CDR3 is TGTGCCAGCAGCCGCGGACAGGGTGGCTACACCTTC. Its protein is CASSRGQGGYTF. The chain couples TRBV9 to TRBJ1-2; 8 bases agree with TRBD1. V shed 4 bases, J shed 7 bases, and the junction held 3 bases outside the gene matches. Germline CDR1 reads SGDLS; CDR2 reads YYNGEE. This CDR3 contains 12 residues.

The chain has TRBV28 and TRBJ1-5; D is undetermined. V was clipped by 3 bases and J by 3 bases, with 9 bases between them. The CDR3 consists of 14 residues. Looked up from germline, CDR1 is MDHEN and CDR2 is SYDVKM. CDR3 protein: CASSFGADNQPQHF. The CDR3 nucleotides read TGTGCCAGCAGTTTTGGAGCGGACAATCAGCCCCAGCATTTT.